This T cell receptor beta chain was identified during a study of T cell clones after liver transplantation. At the level of the study: TCRbeta sequencing after a pre-transplant mixed lymphocyte reaction identified graft-donor-reactive clones, later tracked in post-transplant blood. Three of the eight recipients were HCV-positive; the rest had non-autoimmune, non-viral transplant indications.

Here immunoSEQ multiplex PCR was the method, and the copy in TCRdb shows in-frame clones only, minus some. Here the sample spans tens of thousands of clones, about 92% being singletons. Findings and limits, study-wide: Conclusions were preliminary, with small, heterogeneous patient groups. A larger donor-reactive than third-party decline suggested partial antigen-specific deletion.

Per the germline V gene, CDR1 is SGHNT and CDR2 is YYREEE (reference sequence). This CDR3 is built from 17 residues. Trimming removed 4 bases from V and 10 bases from J; junction bases left unmatched: 16. Worth noting for this clone: Its antigen is currently unknown.

The sequence was obtained from a human donor who received a liver transplant. This sample comprised CD4+ T cells from blood, obtained before liver transplant. The chain uses TRBV5-4 and TRBJ2-1, with 11 positions matching TRBD2. The CDR3 DNA reads as TGTGCCAGCAGCCACGAACTAGCGGGGGCCCTGAAAGTCGAGCAGTTCTTC. Translated: CASSHELAGALKVEQFF.